These 6 T cell receptor beta chains originate from one sample sequenced in a study of human T cells and chemical hapten exposure. TCRdb re-analysed the RACE reads in MiXCR, keeping a single row per CDR3 protein. The table records tens of thousands of distinct CDR3 sequences, 9.9% of them present only once. Time point given: patch test 3, about 24 weeks after DPC sensitization. Described treatment: therapeutic diphenylcyclopropenone sensitization with weekly scalp DPC. The material was whole blood, obtained in connection with sensitization to the hapten diphenylcyclopropenone (DPC). The source is a woman aged 40 to 50 with alopecia areata. Some clones in this sample may be carry-over from other donors' samples.

This clonotype was counted a few times. The chain couples TRBV29-1 to TRBJ2-7; D ambiguous. The ends were cut back, 4 bases at V and 5 bases at J, with 9 bases in the middle. This CDR3 spans 11 amino acids. From germline, CDR1 is SQVTM and CDR2 ANQGSEA. CDR3 nucleotides: TGCAGCGTTGGGGATGGGGACGAGCAGTACTTC. It codes for CSVGDGDEQYF.

The chain is built from TRBV20-1 and TRBJ2-3, with D possibly matching TRBD1 (6 bases). Per the germline V gene, CDR1 is DFQATT and CDR2 is SNEGSKA (reference sequence). The CDR3 covers 17 residues. The V end lost 3 bases, the J end lost 6 bases, and 25 bases lay between the germline ends. CDR3 DNA sequence: TGCAGTGCTAGCGCGGCAGGGGCCGAGGATCCACAGGATACGCAGTATTTT. Translating gives CSASAAGAEDPQDTQYF.

This clonotype was counted between two and nine times. The chain carries TRBV12-3 or TRBV12-4 and TRBJ2-3, with no clear D. This CDR3 has 12 amino acids. Trimming stripped 8 bases from V and 3 bases from J, with 9 bases between. CDR3 protein: CASGPKTDTQYF. The CDR3 DNA sequence: TGTGCCAGCGGGCCCAAGACAGATACGCAGTATTTT.

The rearrangement links TRBV20-1 to TRBJ2-2; D remains ambiguous. CDR1 is DFQATT, CDR2 SNEGSKA, per germline (reference sequence). This CDR3 has 12 amino acids. Trimming left V 6 bases short and J 3 bases short, with 8 bases between. This chain's CDR3 is CSARLHTGELFF. CDR3 nucleotide sequence: TGCAGTGCGAGACTCCACACCGGGGAGCTGTTTTTT.

V is TRBV21-1 and J is TRBJ2-1; the tabulated D call, TRBD2, remains unverified against the DNA. TRBV21-1 is annotated as a pseudogene. This CDR3 is 15 amino acids long. Here the CDR3 reads CASSRTLAGGGEQFF. CDR3 bases: TGTGCCAGCAGCCGTACCCTAGCGGGGGGTGGTGAGCAGTTCTTC.

This clonotype has at least ten counts. The chain combines TRBV30 with TRBJ2-4, with D possibly TRBD1 on 6 matching bases. Trimming removed 4 bases from V and 0 bases from J, with 16 bases in between. The germline gives CDR1 GTSNPN, CDR2 SVGIG (reference sequence). The CDR3 runs 16 residues. CDR3: CAWNIKGVVAKNIQYF. CDR3 coding DNA: TGTGCCTGGAACATAAAGGGGGTAGTAGCCAAAAACATTCAGTACTTC.